The 2 T cell receptor beta chains presented below share a single source sample, sequenced in a study of T cell changes during pregnancy in multiple sclerosis. The assay was immunoSEQ multiplex PCR, and TCRdb's table has in-frame clones only and misses some. The table records more than 55,000 clones, roughly nine tenths of them present only once. The specimen comprised peripheral blood, sampled in the second trimester of pregnancy. The receptors come from a female donor with multiple sclerosis, enrolled in a pregnancy study.

This chain connects TRBV5-1 to TRBJ1-2, with 10 bases matching TRBD1. Germline CDR1 reads SGHRS; CDR2 reads YFSETQ. The CDR3 sequence is 14 residues long. Trimming took 4 bases from V and 6 from J; bases not matched to a gene: 6. CDR3: CASSTRGQGDGYTF. In DNA, the CDR3 is TGCGCCAGCAGCACTCGTGGACAGGGGGATGGCTACACCTTC. The whole variable domain, filled in from reference TRBV5-1 and TRBJ1-2, reads KAGVTQTPRYLIKTRGQQVTLSCSPISGHRSVSWYQQTPGQGLQFLFEYFSETQRNKGNFPGRFSGRQFSNSRSEMNVSTLELGDSALYLCASSTRGQGDGYTFGSGTRLTVV.

The rearrangement links TRBV19 to TRBJ1-1; D remains ambiguous. The germline V and J ends were trimmed by 5 bases and 7 bases, with 14 bases remaining between them. The CDR3 spans 13 residues. Germline V lookup: CDR1 LNHDA, CDR2 SQIVND (reference sequence). The CDR3 DNA follows: TGTGCCAGTAGTGTTACATTCTCAGGTGAAGCTTTCTTT. Residues: CASSVTFSGEAFF.